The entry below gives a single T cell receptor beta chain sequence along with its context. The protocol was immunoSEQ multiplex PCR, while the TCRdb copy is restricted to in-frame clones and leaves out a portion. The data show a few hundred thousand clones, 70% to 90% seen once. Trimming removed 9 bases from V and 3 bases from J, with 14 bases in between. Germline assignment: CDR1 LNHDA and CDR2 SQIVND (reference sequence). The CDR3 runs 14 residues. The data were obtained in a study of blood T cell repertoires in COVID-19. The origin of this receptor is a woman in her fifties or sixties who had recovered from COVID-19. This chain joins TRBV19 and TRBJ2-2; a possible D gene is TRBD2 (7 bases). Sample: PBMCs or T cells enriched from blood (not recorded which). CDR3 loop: CASRGLADTGELFF. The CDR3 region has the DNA TGTGCCAGCCGGGGGCTAGCGGACACCGGGGAGCTGTTTTTT.